This entry features one T cell receptor beta chain sequence. These data belong to a study of blood T cell repertoires in COVID-19. The overall study: T cells, B-cell-depleted T cells, or PBMCs supplied cDNA or gDNA.

The V end was cut by 1 base, the J end by 4 bases, with 14 bases between. The CDR3 contains 15 residues. Germline V CDR1 and CDR2: MGHRA, YSYEKL. Study processing details: Using reference gene primer amplification, nucleated cell counts were estimated. Generated by immunoSEQ multiplex PCR, the TCRdb table keeps only in-frame clones and is missing some. The V and J calls and clone size were taken over from that table, and D and trimming were inferred from the DNA. Among about 39,000 clones, approximately 91% were seen once, and the ten largest hold about 2%. Sequenced sample: peripheral blood. The clonotype originates from a human donor in a cohort sampled during active COVID-19. The chain is built from TRBV4-1 and TRBJ2-7, with D perhaps matching TRBD2 (7 bases). The CDR3 DNA reads as TGCGCCAGCAGCCAAGCTCTGCGGGGGCAGTACGAGCAGTACTTC. Its translation: CASSQALRGQYEQYF.